This T cell receptor (beta chain) emerged from a study of blood T cells in healthy people across ages. This clonotype has a handful of counts. Trimming cost V 0 bases and J 4 bases, with 7 bases left between them. The CDR3 is 14 residues long. Germline CDR1 reads SGHRS; CDR2 reads YFSETQ. A second about 6 to 12 cycle PCR used barcoded and J-beta primers. Via MiXCR, TCRdb re-called the 5' RACE reads, giving one row per CDR3 protein. The sample lists over 750,000 distinct CDR3 sequences, 25% seen once, with more than 7.5% in the top ten. This same sample was also taken into another study, of T cells of mothers and their children. From that second work: Every microgram of extracted RNA entered cDNA synthesis, around 1.6 ug per 15 ul.

The sequence was collected from a boy younger than 18 in good health. Sequencing was performed on blood. The chain carries TRBV5-1 and TRBJ1-4; D is possibly TRBD1 (5 bases). DNA of the CDR3: TGCGCCAGCAGCTTGGGACAGAGTAATGAAAAACTGTTTTTT. As protein: CASSLGQSNEKLFF.